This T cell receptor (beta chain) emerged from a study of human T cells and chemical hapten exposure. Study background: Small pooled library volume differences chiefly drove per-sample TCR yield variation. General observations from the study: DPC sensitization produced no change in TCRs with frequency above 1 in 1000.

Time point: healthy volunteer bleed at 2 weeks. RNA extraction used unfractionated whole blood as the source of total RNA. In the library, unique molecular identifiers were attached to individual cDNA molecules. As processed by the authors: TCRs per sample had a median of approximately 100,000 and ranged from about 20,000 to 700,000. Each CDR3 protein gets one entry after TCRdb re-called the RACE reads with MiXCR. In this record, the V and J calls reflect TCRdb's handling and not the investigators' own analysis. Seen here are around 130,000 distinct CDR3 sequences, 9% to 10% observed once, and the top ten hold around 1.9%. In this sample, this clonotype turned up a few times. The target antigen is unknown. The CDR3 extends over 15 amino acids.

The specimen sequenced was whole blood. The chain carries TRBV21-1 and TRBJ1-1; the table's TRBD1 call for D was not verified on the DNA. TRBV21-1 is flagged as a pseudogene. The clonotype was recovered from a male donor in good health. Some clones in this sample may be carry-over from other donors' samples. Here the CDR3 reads CASSRRQGMGTEAFF. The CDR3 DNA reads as TGTGCCAGCAGCAGAAGACAGGGGATGGGCACTGAAGCTTTCTTT.